The rows below give T cell receptor beta chains drawn from one sample of a study of blood T cell repertoires in COVID-19. Produced via immunoSEQ multiplex PCR; TCRdb's table is partial and in-frame only. The sample gives some 400,000 clones, around 87% of which show up once; 1% to 1.5% is in the top ten. The sample comprised PBMCs or T cells enriched from blood (not recorded which). The receptors were sampled from a man between 25 and 39 years old who had recovered from COVID-19. CDR3s include the opening cysteine and the closing phenylalanine or tryptophan. A D gene is named only where the DNA matches it firmly. Expanded clones are given a class, and other clones once, few, many or no size at all.

v_gene	j_gene	abundance	d_gene	CDR3aa	CDR3nt
TRBV5-6	TRBJ1-5	-	-	CASSFRDQPQHF	TGTGCCAGCAGCTTCAGGGATCAGCCCCAGCATTTT
TRBV30	TRBJ1-5	-	-	CAWSTDTSNQPQHF	TGTGCCTGGAGTACAGACACAAGCAATCAGCCCCAGCATTTT
TRBV6-4	TRBJ1-1	-	-	CASSVQEGTEAFF	TGTGCCAGCAGTGTGCAGGAGGGCACTGAAGCTTTCTTT
TRBV4-1	TRBJ1-2	-	TRBD1	CASSQSQTGDYGYTF	TGCGCCAGCAGCCAGAGCCAGACAGGGGACTATGGCTACACCTTC
TRBV2	TRBJ1-2	-	-	CASSVGENGYTF	TGTGCCAGCAGTGTTGGGGAGAATGGCTACACCTTC
TRBV25-1	TRBJ1-2	-	TRBD1	CASSDRDRHNYGYTF	TGTGCCAGCAGTGACCGGGACAGACATAACTATGGCTACACCTTC
TRBV7-9	TRBJ1-2	-	-	CASSLAAATF	TGTGCCAGCAGCTTAGCGGCGGCAACCTTC
TRBV6-2/TRBV6-3	TRBJ1-2	-	-	CASSNPPPGLNYGYTF	TGTGCCAGCAGCAACCCCCCGCCGGGACTCAACTATGGCTACACCTTC
TRBV14	TRBJ1-6	-	-	CASSQDYGLFNSPLHF	TGTGCCAGCAGCCAAGACTATGGTTTATTTAATTCACCCCTCCACTTT
TRBV5-8	TRBJ1-1	-	-	CASSLGVGNTEAFF	TGTGCCAGCAGCTTAGGGGTTGGGAACACTGAAGCTTTCTTT
TRBV19	TRBJ1-5	-	TRBD1	CASRNQGAGNQPQHF	TGTGCCAGTAGAAATCAGGGGGCCGGCAATCAGCCCCAGCATTTT
TRBV9	TRBJ2-3	-	-	CASSQFRGAGDTQYF	TGTGCCAGCAGCCAATTCCGGGGGGCCGGAGATACGCAGTATTTT
TRBV15	TRBJ1-4	-	TRBD1	CATSRGGTGDNEKLFF	TGTGCCACCAGCAGAGGTGGGACAGGAGATAATGAAAAACTGTTTTTT
TRBV7-2	TRBJ1-2	-	TRBD1	CASSLEWTGGGGYTF	TGTGCCAGCAGCTTAGAGTGGACAGGGGGCGGTGGCTACACCTTC
TRBV5-5	TRBJ1-4	-	-	CASSLAKGGSEKLFF	TGTGCCAGCAGCTTGGCCAAGGGGGGGAGTGAAAAACTGTTTTTT
TRBV5-1	TRBJ2-1	-	TRBD1	CASSAGQGSYNEQFF	TGCGCCAGCTCCGCGGGACAGGGATCCTACAATGAGCAGTTCTTC
TRBV6-5	TRBJ1-2	-	-	CASRDLQVFYGYTF	TGTGCCAGCAGAGACCTCCAGGTATTCTATGGCTACACCTTC
TRBV6-1	TRBJ1-2	-	-	CASSEARQRHYGYTF	TGTGCCAGCAGTGAAGCTCGCCAGCGACACTATGGCTACACCTTC
TRBV5-1	TRBJ1-3	once	-	CASSLGADSPRSSGNTIYF	TGCGCCAGCAGCCTGGGGGCCGACAGCCCCAGAAGCTCTGGAAACACCATATATTTT
TRBV5-1	TRBJ2-4	-	-	CASSSTTGIYSAKNIQYF	TGCGCCAGCAGCTCAACGACCGGGATATATTCTGCCAAAAACATTCAGTACTTC
TRBV7-2	TRBJ1-5	-	-	CASSFYGLSDQPQHF	TGTGCCAGCAGCTTCTATGGACTGTCCGATCAGCCCCAGCATTTT
TRBV12-3/TRBV12-4	TRBJ1-1	-	TRBD1	CASSLGGQMEAFF	TGTGCCAGCAGTTTGGGGGGACAGATGGAAGCTTTCTTT
TRBV29-1	TRBJ1-1	-	-	CSVGPPGNTEAFF	TGCAGCGTTGGCCCCCCAGGGAACACTGAAGCTTTCTTT
TRBV6-5	TRBJ1-6	-	-	CASLTRGSNSPLHF	TGTGCCAGCCTTACAAGGGGGTCCAATTCACCCCTCCACTTT
TRBV6-5	TRBJ1-6	-	TRBD1	CATADRGGSPLHF	TGTGCCACCGCGGACAGGGGAGGCTCACCCCTCCACTTT
TRBV19	TRBJ1-1	-	-	CASSEQIKTNTEAFF	TGTGCCAGTAGTGAACAAATAAAAACGAACACTGAAGCTTTCTTT
TRBV7-8	TRBJ2-7	large	-	CASTTGYEQYF	TGTGCCAGCACCACAGGCTACGAGCAGTACTTC
TRBV20-1	TRBJ2-2	-	-	CSASDSGTPTGELFF	TGCAGTGCTAGTGACAGCGGGACACCCACCGGGGAGCTGTTTTTT
TRBV3-1/TRBV3-2	TRBJ1-2	-	TRBD1	CASSQGTGEGYGYTF	TGTGCCAGCAGCCAAGGGACAGGGGAGGGCTATGGCTACACCTTC
TRBV25-1	TRBJ2-3	once	-	CASSAPEGRDTQYF	TGTGCCAGCAGTGCCCCGGAGGGACGAGATACGCAGTATTTT
TRBV18	TRBJ2-2	-	-	CASSPQAGNTGELFF	TGTGCCAGCTCACCACAGGCGGGGAACACCGGGGAGCTGTTTTTT
TRBV29-1	TRBJ2-7	-	TRBD1	CSVSGQGRSYEQYF	TGCAGCGTTTCAGGACAGGGGCGTTCCTACGAGCAGTACTTC
TRBV27	TRBJ2-1	-	-	CASSSPYYNEQFF	TGTGCCAGCAGTTCGCCCTACTACAATGAGCAGTTCTTC
TRBV2	TRBJ2-5	-	-	CASSEGGGSRETQYF	TGTGCCAGCAGTGAGGGAGGGGGGAGTCGAGAGACCCAGTACTTC
TRBV23-1	TRBJ1-4	-	-	CASSPCGGGARPTSEKLFF	TGCGCCAGCAGTCCCTGCGGAGGGGGGGCTCGACCGACTAGTGAAAAACTGTTTTTT
TRBV3-1/TRBV3-2	TRBJ1-4	-	-	CASSQAQGGLGEKLFF	TGTGCCAGCAGCCAAGCTCAGGGAGGATTGGGTGAAAAACTGTTTTTT
TRBV5-1	TRBJ2-5	once	-	CASSLATHQETQYF	TGCGCCAGCAGCTTGGCCACACACCAAGAGACCCAGTACTTC
TRBV7-2	TRBJ1-1	-	TRBD1	CASSLADRVGTEAFF	TGTGCCAGCAGCTTAGCAGACAGGGTAGGGACTGAAGCTTTCTTT
TRBV18	TRBJ1-5	-	TRBD1	CASSPGQVNQPQHF	TGTGCCAGCTCACCGGGACAGGTCAATCAGCCCCAGCATTTT
TRBV2	TRBJ2-7	-	-	CASRTGYEQYF	TGTGCCAGCAGGACAGGCTACGAGCAGTACTTC
TRBV27	TRBJ2-7	-	-	CASSFTGQGEQYF	TGTGCCAGCAGTTTTACAGGGCAGGGCGAGCAGTACTTC
TRBV27	TRBJ1-2	-	TRBD1	CASSLSGTGAGYTF	TGTGCCAGCAGTTTGTCCGGGACAGGGGCCGGCTACACCTTC
TRBV7-8	TRBJ1-1	-	-	CASSLASWGGHRSTEAFF	TGTGCCAGCAGCTTAGCCAGCTGGGGGGGGCATAGGAGCACTGAAGCTTTCTTT
TRBV24-1	TRBJ2-1	-	TRBD1	CATSEGQGSSYNEQFF	TGTGCCACCAGTGAGGGACAGGGAAGCTCCTACAATGAGCAGTTCTTC
TRBV2	TRBJ2-3	-	TRBD1	CASRGQGPTESTDTQYF	TGTGCCAGCAGGGGACAGGGGCCTACCGAGAGCACAGATACGCAGTATTTT
TRBV15	TRBJ1-4	-	TRBD1	CATSRMTGLGEKLFF	TGTGCCACCAGCAGAATGACAGGGCTGGGTGAAAAACTGTTTTTT
TRBV6-5	TRBJ1-1	-	-	CASSPQGADTEAFF	TGTGCCAGCAGCCCCCAAGGGGCTGACACTGAAGCTTTCTTT
TRBV6-1	TRBJ1-4	-	TRBD1	CASSERQGDEKLFF	TGTGCCAGCAGTGAAAGACAGGGGGATGAAAAACTGTTTTTT